Each of the 25 T cell receptor beta chains below was sequenced from the same sample in a study of shared clonotypes between healthy human individuals (TCRdb year 2020). Library construction relied on the immunoSEQ multiplex PCR assay. As stored in TCRdb, this immuneACCESS dataset retains in-frame rearrangements with V and J assigned. A fraction of the clones does not appear; measured against another copy, unresolved V genes explain less than half of the discrepancy, and the remainder lacks a known reason. Present in this sample are about 2.3 million clones, over 85% of which were seen just once. 0.35% to 0.5% of the sample is taken by the ten largest. The sequencing sample was made of naive CD4+ T cells from PBMCs. Read against the paper, the sample's cell subset or site label means: CD45RA+ positively selected. Receptors originate from a man between 18 and 29 years old in good health. Some clones in this sample may be carry-over from other donors' samples.

The genes are TRBV6-5 and TRBJ2-7; D may be TRBD1 (5 bases). V was trimmed by 4 bases and J by 1 base, leaving 11 bases between them. Per the germline V gene, CDR1 is MNHEY and CDR2 is SVGAGI. The CDR3 loop spans 14 amino acids. CDR3 nucleotide sequence: TGTGCCAGCAGTTTGTACAGGCGGTCCTACGAGCAGTACTTC. Amino acids: CASSLYRRSYEQYF.

The V call is TRBV2, the J call TRBJ2-7; D tentatively fits TRBD1 or TRBD2 (5 bases each). V lost 6 bases and J 0 bases, leaving 18 bases between the germline ends. In germline, CDR1 is SNHLY, CDR2 FYNNEI. The CDR3 is 16 amino acids. The CDR3 nucleotides are TGTGCCAGCAGCCGGTCCAGGGACGAGTTCTCCTACGAGCAGTACTTC. Its protein is CASSRSRDEFSYEQYF.

The chain joins TRBV2 to TRBJ1-1; D unresolved. The V gene's germline CDR1 is SNHLY and CDR2 FYNNEI. Trimming took off 3 bases at V and 5 bases at J, with 13 bases between the two ends. The CDR3 is 14 residues long. CDR3 in DNA: TGTGCCAGCAGTGACAGGACTTGGTGGACTGAAGCTTTCTTT. It translates to CASSDRTWWTEAFF. Based on the CDR3 plus reference TRBV2 and TRBJ1-1, the full variable domain is EPEVTQTPSHQVTQMGQEVILRCVPISNHLYFYWYRQILGQKVEFLVSFYNNEISEKSEIFDDQFSVERPDGSNFTLKIRSTKLEDSAMYFCASSDRTWWTEAFFGQGTRLTVV.

The rearrangement joins TRBV10-2 to TRBJ2-5; TRBD2 matches at 14 bases. V gave up 7 bases and J gave up 5 bases; unmatched junction bases: 3. Germline V gene lookup returns CDR1 WSHSY and CDR2 SAAADI. CDR3 size: 14 residues. CDR3 sequence (DNA): TGCGCCAGCATGGGACTAGCGGGAGCTGAGACCCAGTACTTC. It translates to CASMGLAGAETQYF.

DNA of the CDR3: TGTGCCAGCAGCCAAGTTCCCAATGAGCAGTTCTTC. This translates into CASSQVPNEQFF. The rearrangement joins TRBV14 to TRBJ2-1; D is unclear. The CDR3 runs 12 residues. Deletions cut 1 base from V and 6 bases from J, with 4 bases between. CDR1 SGHDN and CDR2 FVKESK come from the germline V gene.

The chain couples TRBV29-1 to TRBJ2-1, with 9 bases fitting TRBD1. V lost 1 base and J lost 1; bases outside the gene matches: 2. The CDR3 is 15 residues long. The germline gives CDR1 SQVTM, CDR2 ANQGSEA. The CDR3 nucleotides read TGCAGCGTTGAAGGGGGACAGGGTTCCTACAATGAGCAGTTCTTC. It translates to CSVEGGQGSYNEQFF.

The chain is built from TRBV10-1 and TRBJ2-3; D gene ambiguous. Germline loops: CDR1 WNHNN, CDR2 SYGVQD (reference sequence). This CDR3 has 14 residues. Trimming cost V 2 bases and J 2 bases, with 8 bases left between them. CDR3 nucleotides: TGCGCCAGCAGTGAGACGGGCAACACAGATACGCAGTATTTT. Translating it yields CASSETGNTDTQYF.

This chain joins TRBV28 and TRBJ2-3; 8 bases line up with TRBD1. The germline CDR1 and CDR2 sequences are MDHEN and SYDVKM. The CDR3 totals 15 residues. Trimming took 5 bases from V and 1 from J; bases not matched to a gene: 5. This CDR3 is CASSAGQAGTDTQYF. In DNA, the CDR3 is TGTGCCAGCAGTGCGGGACAGGCTGGCACAGATACGCAGTATTTT.

For this clone: The same CDR3 arises from other DNA sequences in this sample as well. V is TRBV29-1 and J is TRBJ2-5, with 7 bases identical to TRBD2. The length of the CDR3 is 12 residues. From germline, CDR1 is SQVTM and CDR2 ANQGSEA. The V segment lost 7 bases and the J segment 4 bases; nucleotides outside the gene matches: 6. CDR3 in DNA: TGCAGCGGGTCGGGCGGGGGAGAGACCCAGTACTTC. As protein: CSGSGGGETQYF.

In regard to this clone: Other DNA sequences in the same sample also yield this CDR3. V and J are TRBV5-1 and TRBJ2-3; a possible D gene is TRBD2 (6 bases). The CDR3 is 14 amino acids. V dropped 1 base and J dropped 0 bases, with 6 bases sitting between them. CDR1 and CDR2 (germline): SGHRS, YFSETQ. The CDR3 protein is CASSLSGSTDTQYF. In nucleotides, the CDR3 is TGCGCCAGCAGCTTGAGCGGGAGCACAGATACGCAGTATTTT.

This chain uses TRBV6-1 with TRBJ2-5; possibly TRBD1 for D (6 bases). CDR1 and CDR2 (germline): MNHNS, SASEGT. Trimming took off 6 bases at V and 4 bases at J, with 9 bases between the two ends. The CDR3 totals 12 residues. CDR3 region: CASRPDRETQYF. Written as DNA, the CDR3 is TGTGCCAGCAGGCCGGACAGAGAGACCCAGTACTTC.

This sequence joins TRBV7-9 and TRBJ2-2; 9 nucleotides align to TRBD2. Germline CDR1 is SEHNR and CDR2 is FQNEAQ (reference sequence). Losses at the gene ends were 5 bases for V and 2 bases for J; bases not matched to a gene: 6. This CDR3 comprises 16 residues. The CDR3: CASSARLAVNTGELFF. The CDR3 nucleotides are TGTGCCAGCAGCGCCCGACTAGCGGTTAACACCGGGGAGCTGTTTTTT.

The chain is built from TRBV2 and TRBJ1-6; D unclear. This CDR3 is built from 13 residues. The germline CDR1 and CDR2 sequences are SNHLY and FYNNEI. The V end lost 1 base, the J end lost 6 bases, and 4 bases lay between the germline ends. CDR3 protein: CASSEDGNSPLHF. In DNA form, the CDR3 reads TGTGCCAGCAGTGAAGACGGTAATTCACCCCTCCACTTT.

The rearrangement joins TRBV30 to TRBJ2-1; a weak D match, TRBD2 (6 bases). V lost 1 base, J lost 10 bases, and 14 bases lay in between. CDR1 and CDR2 (germline): GTSNPN, SVGIG (reference sequence). The CDR3 has 13 amino acids. CDR3 sequence (DNA): TGTGCCTGGAGTGCAATAATCGGGGGAGAGCAGTTCTTC. This codes for CAWSAIIGGEQFF.

This chain joins TRBV19 and TRBJ1-5; D possibly corresponds to TRBD1 (6 bases). V lost 3 bases and J lost 7, with 13 bases in between. CDR1 is LNHDA and CDR2 is SQIVND in the germline V gene (reference sequence). CDR3 size: 14 residues. The CDR3: CASSMGAGGQPQHF. DNA for the CDR3: TGTGCCAGTAGTATGGGGGCAGGTGGACAGCCCCAGCATTTT.

The chain employs TRBV28 and TRBJ2-1, with 8 bases identical to TRBD1. V lost 6 bases, J lost 2 bases, and 6 bases stayed unmatched. Germline loops: CDR1 MDHEN, CDR2 SYDVKM. This CDR3 has 15 residues. CDR3 in DNA: TGTGCCAGCAGCTCCGGACAGGGCCCCTACAATGAGCAGTTCTTC. It yields the protein CASSSGQGPYNEQFF.

The chain is built from TRBV5-1 and TRBJ1-4; 10 bases match TRBD1. The CDR3 runs to 15 residues. V gave up 6 bases and J gave up 8 bases; unmatched junction bases: 10. Germline V gene lookup returns CDR1 SGHRS and CDR2 YFSETQ. The CDR3 coding sequence is TGCGCCAGCACCTCATCCGGACAGGGGGGCGAAAAACTGTTTTTT. Residues: CASTSSGQGGEKLFF.

The gene calls are TRBV5-1 and TRBJ1-1, with D tentatively TRBD1 (5 bases). Trimming took off 0 bases at V and 3 bases at J, with 15 bases between the two ends. The CDR3 is 16 amino acids. Germline V CDR1 and CDR2: SGHRS, YFSETQ. The CDR3 nucleotides read TGCGCCAGCAGCTTGGGGCACGGGGGGAGTGACACTGAAGCTTTCTTT. Its translation: CASSLGHGGSDTEAFF. Drawing the rest from reference TRBV5-1 and TRBJ1-1, the complete variable domain is KAGVTQTPRYLIKTRGQQVTLSCSPISGHRSVSWYQQTPGQGLQFLFEYFSETQRNKGNFPGRFSGRQFSNSRSEMNVSTLELGDSALYLCASSLGHGGSDTEAFFGQGTRLTVV.

The V call is TRBV7-9, the J call TRBJ1-1; D gene uncertain. Germline CDR1 reads SEHNR; CDR2 reads FQNEAQ (reference sequence). The CDR3 has 14 amino acids. V gave up 3 bases and J gave up 3 bases, with 11 bases separating them. CDR3 DNA: TGTGCCAGCAGCTTTCCTAGGCCGGACACTGAAGCTTTCTTT. This encodes CASSFPRPDTEAFF.

This chain connects TRBV18 to TRBJ2-1; 8 bases are a match to TRBD2. Per germline, CDR1 KGHSH and CDR2 LQKENI. V lost 2 bases, J lost 3 bases, and 3 bases stayed unmatched. The CDR3 runs 15 residues. CDR3 region: CASSPTSGYYNEQFF. DNA for the CDR3: TGTGCCAGCTCACCAACTAGCGGTTACTACAATGAGCAGTTCTTC.

Only one count was recorded for this clone. This sequence joins TRBV19 and TRBJ1-1; D not resolved. V lost 3 bases and J 1 base, leaving 9 bases between the germline ends. This CDR3 has 14 amino acids. Germline loops: CDR1 LNHDA, CDR2 SQIVND (reference sequence). The chain's CDR3 is CASSIRPRNTEAFF. Here the CDR3 DNA reads TGTGCCAGTAGTATCCGGCCCCGGAACACTGAAGCTTTCTTT.

In DNA form, the CDR3 reads TGTGCCAGCAGCCCAAGACAGGGGTCCCGGGGTGAGCAGTTCTTC. Its translation: CASSPRQGSRGEQFF. The chain carries TRBV7-2 and TRBJ2-1; 8 bases fit TRBD1. The V gene's germline CDR1 is SGHTA and CDR2 FQGNSA. V was pared by 5 bases and J by 9 bases, with 12 bases of the junction left unmatched. CDR3 length: 15 amino acids.

The genes are TRBV23-1 and TRBJ1-5; 7 bases map to TRBD1. TRBV23-1 is labeled an ORF, and its function is uncertain. The V segment lost 7 bases and the J segment 0 bases; nucleotides outside the gene matches: 15. The CDR3 is 18 amino acids. CDR3 protein: CASTSPAGGPYSNQPQHF. The DNA of the CDR3 is TGCGCCAGCACTTCACCGGCAGGGGGACCTTATAGCAATCAGCCCCAGCATTTT.

V usage is TRBV6-5 and J usage is TRBJ2-5; either TRBD1 or TRBD2 may fit D (5 bases each). V was pared by 7 bases and J by 5 bases, with 14 bases between. The germline V gene has CDR1 MNHEY and CDR2 SVGAGI. The CDR3 has 13 amino acids. The CDR3 reads CASIGPGTETQYF. The CDR3 DNA is TGTGCCAGCATTGGGCCTGGGACGGAGACCCAGTACTTC.

On this clone: In the same sample, other DNA sequences code for this CDR3. This sequence joins TRBV28 and TRBJ2-1; D call uncertain. V was pared by 3 bases and J by 0 bases, with 0 bases between. This CDR3 has 12 amino acids. From germline, CDR1 is MDHEN and CDR2 SYDVKM. The CDR3 sequence is CASSFSYNEQFF. CDR3 DNA: TGTGCCAGCAGTTTCTCCTACAATGAGCAGTTCTTC.